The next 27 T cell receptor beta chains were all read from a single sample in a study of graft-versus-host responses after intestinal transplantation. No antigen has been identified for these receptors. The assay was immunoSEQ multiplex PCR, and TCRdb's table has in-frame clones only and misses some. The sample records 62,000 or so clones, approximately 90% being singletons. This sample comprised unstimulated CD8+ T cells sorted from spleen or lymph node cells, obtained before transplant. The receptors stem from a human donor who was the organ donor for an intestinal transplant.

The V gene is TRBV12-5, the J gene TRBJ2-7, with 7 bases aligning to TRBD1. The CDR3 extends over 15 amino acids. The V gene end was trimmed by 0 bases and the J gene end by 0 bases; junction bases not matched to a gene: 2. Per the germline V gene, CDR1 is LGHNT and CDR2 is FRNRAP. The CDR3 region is CASGLVGDSSYEQYF. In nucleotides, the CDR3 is TGTGCTAGTGGTTTGGTAGGGGACAGCTCCTACGAGCAGTACTTC.

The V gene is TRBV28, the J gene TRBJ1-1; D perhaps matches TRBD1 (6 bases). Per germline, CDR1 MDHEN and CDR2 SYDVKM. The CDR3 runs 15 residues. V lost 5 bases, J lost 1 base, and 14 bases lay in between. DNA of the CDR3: TGTGCCAGCAGTGAATCCGGGACACCGAACACTGAAGCTTTCTTT. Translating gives CASSESGTPNTEAFF.

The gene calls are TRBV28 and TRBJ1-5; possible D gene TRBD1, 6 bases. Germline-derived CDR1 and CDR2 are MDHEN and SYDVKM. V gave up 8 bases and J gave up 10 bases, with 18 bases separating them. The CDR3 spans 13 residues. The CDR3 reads CASGEGDVGPQHF. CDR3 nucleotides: TGTGCCAGCGGCGAGGGGGATGTAGGACCCCAGCATTTT.

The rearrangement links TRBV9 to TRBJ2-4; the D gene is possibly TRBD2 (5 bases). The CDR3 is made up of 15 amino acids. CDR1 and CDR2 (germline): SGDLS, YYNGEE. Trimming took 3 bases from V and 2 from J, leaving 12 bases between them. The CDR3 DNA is TGTGCCAGCAGCGCCTCACTAGTTTCCAAAAACATTCAGTACTTC. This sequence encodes CASSASLVSKNIQYF.

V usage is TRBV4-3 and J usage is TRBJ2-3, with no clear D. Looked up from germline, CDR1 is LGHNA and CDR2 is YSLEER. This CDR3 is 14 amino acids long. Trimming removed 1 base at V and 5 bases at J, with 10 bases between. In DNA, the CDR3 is TGCGCCAGCAGCCAAGGCTTATCCGGAGATACGCAGTATTTT. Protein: CASSQGLSGDTQYF.

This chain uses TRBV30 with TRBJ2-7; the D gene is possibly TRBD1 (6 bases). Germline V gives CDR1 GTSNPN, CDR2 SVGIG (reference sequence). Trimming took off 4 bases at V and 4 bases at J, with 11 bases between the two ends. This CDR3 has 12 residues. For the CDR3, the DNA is TGTGCCTGGACGGACAGCGCTTACGAGCAGTACTTC. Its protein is CAWTDSAYEQYF.

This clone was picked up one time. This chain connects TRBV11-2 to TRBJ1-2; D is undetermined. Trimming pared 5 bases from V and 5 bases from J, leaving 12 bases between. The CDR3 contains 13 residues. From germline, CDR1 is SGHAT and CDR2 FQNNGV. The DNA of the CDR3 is TGTGCCAGCAGCGTCCCTTCCGGGTATGGCTACACCTTC. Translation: CASSVPSGYGYTF.

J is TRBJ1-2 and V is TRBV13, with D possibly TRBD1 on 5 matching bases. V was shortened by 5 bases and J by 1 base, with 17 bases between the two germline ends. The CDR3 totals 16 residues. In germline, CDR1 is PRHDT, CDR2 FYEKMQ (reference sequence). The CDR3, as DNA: TGTGCCAGCAGCACTCGACGGGGGTTGATTAACTATGGCTACACCTTC. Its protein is CASSTRRGLINYGYTF.

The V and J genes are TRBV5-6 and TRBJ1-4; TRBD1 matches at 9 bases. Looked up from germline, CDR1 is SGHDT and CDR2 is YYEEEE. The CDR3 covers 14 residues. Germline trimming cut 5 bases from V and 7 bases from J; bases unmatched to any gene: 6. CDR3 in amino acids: CASRPGTGTEKLFF. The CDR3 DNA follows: TGTGCCAGCAGGCCCGGGACAGGGACTGAAAAACTGTTTTTT.

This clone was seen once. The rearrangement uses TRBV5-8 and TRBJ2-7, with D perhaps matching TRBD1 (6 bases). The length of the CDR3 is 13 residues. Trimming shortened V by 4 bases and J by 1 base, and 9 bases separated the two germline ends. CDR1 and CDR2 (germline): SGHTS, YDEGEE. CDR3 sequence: CASSLGQSYEQYF. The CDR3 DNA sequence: TGTGCCAGCAGCCTCGGACAGTCCTACGAGCAGTACTTC. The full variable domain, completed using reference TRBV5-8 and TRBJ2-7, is EAGVTQSPTHLIKTRGQQATLRCSPISGHTSVYWYQQALGLGLQFLLWYDEGEERNRGNFPPRFSGRQFPNYSSELNVNALELEDSALYLCASSLGQSYEQYFGPGTRLTVT.

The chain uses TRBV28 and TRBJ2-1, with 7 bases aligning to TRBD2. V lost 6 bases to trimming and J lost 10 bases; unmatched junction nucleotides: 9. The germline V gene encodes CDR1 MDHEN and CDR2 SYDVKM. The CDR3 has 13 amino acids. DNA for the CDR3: TGTGCCAGCAGCTACGGGGGGTTTCGAGAGCAGTTCTTC. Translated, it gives CASSYGGFREQFF.

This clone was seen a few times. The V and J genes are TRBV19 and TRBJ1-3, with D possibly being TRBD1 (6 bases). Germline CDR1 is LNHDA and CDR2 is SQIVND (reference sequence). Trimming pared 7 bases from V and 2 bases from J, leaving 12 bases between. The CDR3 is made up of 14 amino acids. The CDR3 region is CASNAGDTGNTIYF. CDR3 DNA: TGTGCCAGTAACGCAGGGGACACTGGAAACACCATATATTTT.

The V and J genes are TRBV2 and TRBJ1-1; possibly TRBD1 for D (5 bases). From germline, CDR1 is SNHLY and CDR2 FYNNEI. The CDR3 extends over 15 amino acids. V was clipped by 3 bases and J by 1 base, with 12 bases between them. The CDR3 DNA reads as TGTGCCAGCAGTGATCCTTTCACAGGGAACACTGAAGCTTTCTTT. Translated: CASSDPFTGNTEAFF.

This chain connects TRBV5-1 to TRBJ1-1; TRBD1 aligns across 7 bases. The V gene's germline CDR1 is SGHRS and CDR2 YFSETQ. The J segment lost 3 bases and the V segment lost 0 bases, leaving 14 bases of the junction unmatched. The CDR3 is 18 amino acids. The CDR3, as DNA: TGCGCCAGCAGCTTGGGACCTGGGACAGAGGGCGTTCACACTGAAGCTTTCTTT. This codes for CASSLGPGTEGVHTEAFF. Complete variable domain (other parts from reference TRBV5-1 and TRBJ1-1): KAGVTQTPRYLIKTRGQQVTLSCSPISGHRSVSWYQQTPGQGLQFLFEYFSETQRNKGNFPGRFSGRQFSNSRSEMNVSTLELGDSALYLCASSLGPGTEGVHTEAFFGQGTRLTVV.

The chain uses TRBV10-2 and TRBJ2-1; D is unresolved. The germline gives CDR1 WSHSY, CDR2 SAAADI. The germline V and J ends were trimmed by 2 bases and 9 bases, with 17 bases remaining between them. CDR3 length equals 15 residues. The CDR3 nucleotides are TGCGCCAGCAGTGAGGCCGTTGGTCTAGTCGTTGAGCAGTTCTTC. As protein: CASSEAVGLVVEQFF.

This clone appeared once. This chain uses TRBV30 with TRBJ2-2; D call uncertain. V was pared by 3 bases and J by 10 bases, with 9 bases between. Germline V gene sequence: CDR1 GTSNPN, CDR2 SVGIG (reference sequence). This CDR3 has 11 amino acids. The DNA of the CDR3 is TGTGCCTGGAGCGCTAACCAGGAGCTGTTTTTT. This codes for CAWSANQELFF. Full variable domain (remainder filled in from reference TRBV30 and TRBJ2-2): SQTIHQWPATLVQPVGSPLSLECTVEGTSNPNLYWYRQAAGRGLQLLFYSVGIGQISSEVPQNLSASRPQDRQFILSSKKLLLSDSGFYLCAWSANQELFFGEGSRLTVL.

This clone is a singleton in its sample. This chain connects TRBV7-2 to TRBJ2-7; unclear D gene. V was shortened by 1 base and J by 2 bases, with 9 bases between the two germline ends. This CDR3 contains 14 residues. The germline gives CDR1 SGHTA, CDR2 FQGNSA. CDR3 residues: CASSLVVLPYEQYF. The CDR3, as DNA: TGTGCCAGCAGCTTAGTCGTACTCCCCTACGAGCAGTACTTC.

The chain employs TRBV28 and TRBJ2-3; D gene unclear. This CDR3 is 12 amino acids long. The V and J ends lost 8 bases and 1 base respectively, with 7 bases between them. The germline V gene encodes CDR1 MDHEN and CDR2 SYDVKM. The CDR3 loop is CASQRGTDTQYF. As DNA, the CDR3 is TGTGCCAGCCAACGGGGCACAGATACGCAGTATTTT.

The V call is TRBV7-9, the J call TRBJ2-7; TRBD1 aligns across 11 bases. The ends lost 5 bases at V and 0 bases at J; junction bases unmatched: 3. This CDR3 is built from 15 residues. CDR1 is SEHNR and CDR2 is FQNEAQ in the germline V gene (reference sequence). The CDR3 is CASSGQGAASYEQYF. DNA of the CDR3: TGTGCCAGCAGCGGACAGGGGGCAGCCTCCTACGAGCAGTACTTC.

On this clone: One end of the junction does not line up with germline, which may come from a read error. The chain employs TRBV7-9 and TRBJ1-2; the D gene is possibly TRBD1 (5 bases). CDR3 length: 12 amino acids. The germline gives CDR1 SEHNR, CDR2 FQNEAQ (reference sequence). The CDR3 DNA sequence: TGTGCCAGCAGCTTAGTAGTTCAGGGCTACGTCTTC. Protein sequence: CASSLVVQGYVF.

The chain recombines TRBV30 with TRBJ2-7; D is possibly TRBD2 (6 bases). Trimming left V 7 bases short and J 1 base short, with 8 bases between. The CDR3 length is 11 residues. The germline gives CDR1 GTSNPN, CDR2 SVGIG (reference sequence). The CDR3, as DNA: TGTGCCTTCGGGACTTCCTACGAGCAGTACTTC. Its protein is CAFGTSYEQYF.

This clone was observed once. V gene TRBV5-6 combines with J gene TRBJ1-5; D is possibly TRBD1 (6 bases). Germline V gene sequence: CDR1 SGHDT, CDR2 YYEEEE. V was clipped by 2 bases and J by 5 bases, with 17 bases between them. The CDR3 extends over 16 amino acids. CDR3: CASSLWSGDLDQPQHF. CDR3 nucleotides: TGTGCCAGCAGCTTATGGTCAGGGGATCTTGATCAGCCCCAGCATTTT.

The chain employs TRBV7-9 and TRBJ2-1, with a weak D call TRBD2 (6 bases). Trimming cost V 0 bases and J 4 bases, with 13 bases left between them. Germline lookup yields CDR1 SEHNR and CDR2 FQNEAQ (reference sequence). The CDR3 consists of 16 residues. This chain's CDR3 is CASSLARGSSYNEQFF. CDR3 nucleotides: TGTGCCAGCAGCTTAGCCCGGGGGTCTTCATACAATGAGCAGTTCTTC.

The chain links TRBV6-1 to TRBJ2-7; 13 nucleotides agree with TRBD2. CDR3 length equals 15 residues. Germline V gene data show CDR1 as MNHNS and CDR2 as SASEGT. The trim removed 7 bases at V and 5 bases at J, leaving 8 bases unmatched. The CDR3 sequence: CASTRTSGSPHEQYF. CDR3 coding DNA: TGTGCCAGCACCCGGACTAGCGGGAGTCCCCACGAGCAGTACTTC.

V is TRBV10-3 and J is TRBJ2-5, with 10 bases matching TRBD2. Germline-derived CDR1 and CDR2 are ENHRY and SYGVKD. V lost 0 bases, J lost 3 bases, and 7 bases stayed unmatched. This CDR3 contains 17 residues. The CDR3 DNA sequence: TGTGCCATCAGTGAGTCTACTATAGCGGGAGGTAAAGAGACCCAGTACTTC. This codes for CAISESTIAGGKETQYF.

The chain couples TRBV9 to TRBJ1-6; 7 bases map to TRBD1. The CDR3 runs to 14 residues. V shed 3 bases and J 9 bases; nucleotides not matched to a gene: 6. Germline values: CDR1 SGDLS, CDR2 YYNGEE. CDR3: CASSEIGGGSPLHF. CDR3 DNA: TGTGCCAGCAGCGAAATAGGGGGCGGTTCACCCCTCCACTTT.

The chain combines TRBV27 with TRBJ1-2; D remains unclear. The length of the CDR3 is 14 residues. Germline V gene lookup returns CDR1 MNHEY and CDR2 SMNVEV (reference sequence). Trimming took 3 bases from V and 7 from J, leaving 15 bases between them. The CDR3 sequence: CASSFLPVGGGYTF. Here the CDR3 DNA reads TGTGCCAGCAGTTTTCTTCCCGTCGGCGGTGGCTACACCTTC.